Listed here are 17 T cell receptor beta chains from one sample, sequenced in a study of shared clonotypes between healthy human individuals (TCRdb year 2020). Libraries came from the immunoSEQ multiplex PCR assay. Imported from immuneACCESS, the table was reduced by TCRdb to in-frame sequences with V and J called. These copies leave out some clones; in studies compared against another copy, an unresolved V gene accounts for under half, and the cause of the remainder is not known. This sample holds 2 million to 2.5 million clones; around 93% were observed only once. The top ten constitute 0.37% of the sample. Sequenced material: naive CD4+ T cells from PBMCs. In the paper's terms, the cell subset or site label means: CD45RA+ positively selected. The receptor set was obtained from a man younger than 35 in good health. Some clones in this sample may be carry-over from other donors' samples.

On this clone: The same CDR3 can be traced to other DNA sequences in this sample. The chain uses TRBV7-2 and TRBJ2-7, with 7 bases matching TRBD1. CDR1 and CDR2 from the germline V gene are SGHTA and FQGNSA. V shed 5 bases, J shed 2 bases, and the junction held 6 bases outside the gene matches. CDR3 length: 14 residues. CDR3 residues: CASSLRQGAYEQYF. The CDR3 DNA sequence: TGTGCCAGCAGCCTAAGACAGGGCGCCTACGAGCAGTACTTC.

The V and J genes are TRBV6-1 and TRBJ2-7; D may be TRBD1 or TRBD2 (5 bases each). With 9 bases removed from V and 5 bases from J, the gap between germline ends came to 14 bases. The CDR3 extends over 12 amino acids. CDR1 MNHNS and CDR2 SASEGT come from the germline V gene. The chain's CDR3 is CASNRSGNEQYF. The CDR3 nucleotides are TGTGCCAGTAACAGGAGCGGTAACGAGCAGTACTTC.

V is TRBV9 and J is TRBJ1-2; 7 nucleotides agree with TRBD1. The germline V gene has CDR1 SGDLS and CDR2 YYNGEE. The CDR3 contains 13 residues. The V and J ends lost 5 bases and 6 bases, in that order; junction bases with no gene match: 7. The chain's CDR3 is CASRAGQLNGYTF. The CDR3 DNA sequence: TGTGCCAGCAGGGCGGGACAGCTAAATGGCTACACCTTC.

The chain joins TRBV7-8 to TRBJ2-6; a weak D match, TRBD2 (6 bases). From germline, CDR1 is SGHVS and CDR2 FQNEAQ. The CDR3 has 14 residues. Trimming pared 6 bases from V and 2 bases from J, leaving 8 bases between. CDR3 nucleotides: TGTGCCAGCAGTGGGGGGACTGGGGCCAACGTCCTGACTTTC. Amino acids: CASSGGTGANVLTF.

V usage is TRBV5-1 and J usage is TRBJ2-1, with D unresolved. V shed 5 bases and J shed 4 bases, with 16 bases lying between them. This CDR3 has 15 residues. Germline V gene sequence: CDR1 SGHRS, CDR2 YFSETQ. CDR3 loop: CASRVGPERYNEQFF. The CDR3 nucleotides are TGCGCCAGCAGGGTCGGACCGGAACGTTACAATGAGCAGTTCTTC.

This chain uses TRBV18 with TRBJ2-5; D possibly corresponds to TRBD1 (6 bases). V lost 6 bases and J lost 1, with 15 bases in between. The CDR3 has 15 amino acids. Germline V gene data show CDR1 as KGHSH and CDR2 as LQKENI. The CDR3 loop is CASSPVRGGQETQYF. CDR3 coding DNA: TGTGCCAGCTCCCCCGTCAGAGGGGGCCAAGAGACCCAGTACTTC. The full variable domain, completed using reference TRBV18 and TRBJ2-5, is NAGVMQNPRHLVRRRGQEARLRCSPMKGHSHVYWYRQLPEEGLKFMVYLQKENIIDESGMPKERFSAEFPKEGPSILRIQQVVRGDSAAYFCASSPVRGGQETQYFGPGTRLLVL.

The rearrangement links TRBV10-3 to TRBJ2-7; TRBD1 might be the D (8 bases). Trimming shortened V by 6 bases and J by 0 bases, and 18 bases separated the two germline ends. The length of the CDR3 is 16 residues. Germline CDR1 and CDR2: ENHRY and SYGVKD. CDR3 nucleotides: TGTGCCATCAGCCTACAGGGGGGGATGAGCTCCTACGAGCAGTACTTC. Residues: CAISLQGGMSSYEQYF.

J is TRBJ2-1 and V is TRBV27; the D is unclear. The V gene lost 4 bases and the J gene lost 12 bases, with 16 bases spanning the gap. Germline CDR1 and CDR2: MNHEY and SMNVEV (reference sequence). The CDR3 has 13 amino acids. The CDR3 spells CASSSNARTSQFF. CDR3 nucleotide sequence: TGTGCCAGCAGTTCCAATGCCCGGACGTCGCAGTTCTTC.

This rearrangement joins TRBV6-4 to TRBJ2-2; 7 bases line up with TRBD2. The ends lost 6 bases at V and 1 base at J; junction bases unmatched: 8. CDR3 size: 16 residues. The germline CDR1 and CDR2 sequences are MRHNA and SNTAGT. CDR3 sequence reads: CASREYSSGNTGELFF. The CDR3 nucleotides read TGTGCCAGCAGGGAATACTCTAGCGGGAACACCGGGGAGCTGTTTTTT.

On this clone itself: This same CDR3 is encoded by further DNA sequences in the sample. This chain joins TRBV19 and TRBJ2-5; D is undetermined. CDR1 is LNHDA, CDR2 SQIVND, per germline (reference sequence). This CDR3 contains 13 residues. Trimming pared 1 base from V and 1 base from J, leaving 4 bases between. The CDR3 region has the DNA TGTGCCAGTAGTATAGGTCGCCAAGAGACCCAGTACTTC. This codes for CASSIGRQETQYF.

The rearrangement joins TRBV5-4 to TRBJ2-3; D gene ambiguous. This CDR3 comprises 15 residues. From germline, CDR1 is SGHNT and CDR2 YYREEE (reference sequence). V lost 1 base and J lost 2, with 11 bases in between. The chain's CDR3 is CASSLSAGPTDTQYF. The CDR3 nucleotides are TGTGCCAGCAGCTTGAGCGCTGGGCCCACAGATACGCAGTATTTT.

A remark on this clone: This sample includes further DNA sequences coding for the same CDR3. The chain employs TRBV28 and TRBJ2-7; 12 bases map to TRBD2. There are 15 residues in the CDR3. CDR1 MDHEN and CDR2 SYDVKM come from the germline V gene. The V and J ends lost 5 bases and 0 bases, in that order; junction bases with no gene match: 2. This CDR3 is CASSELAGGSYEQYF. Here the CDR3 DNA reads TGTGCCAGCAGTGAACTAGCGGGGGGCTCCTACGAGCAGTACTTC.

The chain has TRBV9 and TRBJ1-3; a weak D match, TRBD1 (6 bases). CDR1 SGDLS and CDR2 YYNGEE come from the germline V gene. The length of the CDR3 is 17 residues. V dropped 2 bases and J dropped 1 base, with 16 bases sitting between them. The CDR3 nucleotides read TGTGCCAGCAGCGTGGGGGCGGGTGCACGGTCTGGAAACACCATATATTTT. Residues: CASSVGAGARSGNTIYF. Variable domain in full (rest from reference TRBV9 and TRBJ1-3): DSGVTQTPKHLITATGQRVTLRCSPRSGDLSVYWYQQSLDQGLQFLIQYYNGEERAKGNILERFSAQQFPDLHSELNLSSLELGDSALYFCASSVGAGARSGNTIYFGEGSWLTVV.

V usage is TRBV29-1 and J usage is TRBJ2-1, with 10 bases fitting TRBD2. Trimming cost V 7 bases and J 8 bases; bases outside gene matches: 11. The germline gives CDR1 SQVTM, CDR2 ANQGSEA. CDR3 length: 14 amino acids. The CDR3 here is CSASLAGSRHEQFF. In DNA form, the CDR3 reads TGCAGCGCCTCACTAGCGGGGAGCAGGCATGAGCAGTTCTTC.

The V call is TRBV5-5, the J call TRBJ2-3; 8 bases align to TRBD2. This CDR3 is built from 14 residues. J gave up 2 bases and V 6 bases, and 5 bases lay outside the gene matches. In germline, CDR1 is SGHKS, CDR2 YYEKEE (reference sequence). DNA for the CDR3: TGTGCCAGCACCCGGGGGGGATTCACAGATACGCAGTATTTT. The encoded protein is CASTRGGFTDTQYF.

This clone has just a few counts. Other nucleotide sequences from this sample produce the same CDR3. The rearrangement joins TRBV7-9 to TRBJ1-1; D call uncertain. The length of the CDR3 is 13 residues. CDR1 SEHNR and CDR2 FQNEAQ come from the germline V gene (reference sequence). Trimming removed 2 bases at V and 2 bases at J, with 6 bases between. The CDR3 loop is CASSLRENTEAFF. The CDR3 DNA sequence: TGTGCCAGCAGCTTAAGGGAAAACACTGAAGCTTTCTTT. The full variable domain, its missing parts supplied by reference TRBV7-9 and TRBJ1-1, is DTGVSQNPRHKITKRGQNVTFRCDPISEHNRLYWYRQTLGQGPEFLTYFQNEAQLEKSRLLSDRFSAERPKGSFSTLEIQRTEQGDSAMYLCASSLRENTEAFFGQGTRLTVV.

The V call is TRBV25-1, the J call TRBJ2-5; TRBD2 matches at 13 bases. J was trimmed by 7 bases and V by 5 bases; bases with no gene match: 10. The CDR3 has 16 residues. The germline V gene has CDR1 MGHDK and CDR2 SYGVNS. The CDR3 spells CASSRLAGGLRGTQYF. The CDR3 nucleotides are TGTGCCAGCAGTAGACTAGCGGGAGGCCTAAGGGGGACCCAGTACTTC. The variable domain in full, completed from reference TRBV25-1 and TRBJ2-5, reads EADIYQTPRYLVIGTGKKITLECSQTMGHDKMYWYQQDPGMELHLIHYSYGVNSTEKGDLSSESTVSRIRTEHFPLTLESARPSHTSQYLCASSRLAGGLRGTQYFGPGTRLLVL.